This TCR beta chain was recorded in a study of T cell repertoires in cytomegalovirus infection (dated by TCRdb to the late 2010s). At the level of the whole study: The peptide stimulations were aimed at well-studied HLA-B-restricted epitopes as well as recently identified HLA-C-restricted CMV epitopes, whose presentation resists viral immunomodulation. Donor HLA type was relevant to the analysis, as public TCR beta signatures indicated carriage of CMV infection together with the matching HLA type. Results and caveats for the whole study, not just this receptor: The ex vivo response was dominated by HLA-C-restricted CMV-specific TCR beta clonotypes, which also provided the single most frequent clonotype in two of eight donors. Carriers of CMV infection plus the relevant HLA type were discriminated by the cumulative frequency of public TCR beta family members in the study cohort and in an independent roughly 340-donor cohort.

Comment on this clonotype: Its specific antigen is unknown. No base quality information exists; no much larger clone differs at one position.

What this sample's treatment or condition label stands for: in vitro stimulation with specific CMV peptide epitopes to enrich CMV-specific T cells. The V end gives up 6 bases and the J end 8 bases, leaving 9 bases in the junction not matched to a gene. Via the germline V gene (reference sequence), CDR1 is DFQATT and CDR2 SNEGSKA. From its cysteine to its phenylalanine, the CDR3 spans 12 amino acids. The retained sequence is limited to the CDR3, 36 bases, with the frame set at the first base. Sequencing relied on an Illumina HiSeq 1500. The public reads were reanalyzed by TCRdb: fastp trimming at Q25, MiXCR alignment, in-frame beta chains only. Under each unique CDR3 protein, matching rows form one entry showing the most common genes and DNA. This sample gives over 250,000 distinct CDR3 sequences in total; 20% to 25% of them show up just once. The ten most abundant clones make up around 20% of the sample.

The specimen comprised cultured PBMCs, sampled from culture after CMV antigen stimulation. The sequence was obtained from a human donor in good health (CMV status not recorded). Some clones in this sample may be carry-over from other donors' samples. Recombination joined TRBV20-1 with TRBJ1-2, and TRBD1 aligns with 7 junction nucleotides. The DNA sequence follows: TGCAGTGCGGAGGGACAGACCTACGGCTACACCTTC. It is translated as CSAEGQTYGYTF.